This record concerns one TCR beta chain sequence. The data were obtained in a study of blood T cell repertoires in COVID-19. Looking at the study overall: Acute-phase and convalescent COVID-19 samples originated in the United States, Italy and Spain. PBMCs, B-cell-depleted T cells, or T cells were the source of the cDNA or gDNA that made up the material.

Profiling relied on immunoSEQ multiplex PCR, and the TCRdb table lists in-frame clones only, not all of them. The sample lists 200,000 to 300,000 clones; about nine tenths were seen once. Per germline, CDR1 MNHEY and CDR2 SMNVEV (reference sequence). Trimming stripped 5 bases from V and 2 bases from J, with 9 bases between. The CDR3 length is 14 residues. Input material: peripheral blood. This clonotype was sampled from a person aged 18 to 30 with COVID-19, enrolled during active disease. The chain is built from TRBV27 and TRBJ1-4; D is unresolved. The CDR3 DNA reads TGTGCCAGCAGTCCGGGAGTGACTAATGAAAAACTGTTTTTT. Its translation: CASSPGVTNEKLFF. Combining the CDR3 with reference TRBV27 and TRBJ1-4 gives the whole variable domain EAQVTQNPRYLITVTGKKLTVTCSQNMNHEYMSWYRQDPGLGLRQIYYSMNVEVTDKGDVPEGYKVSRKEKRNFPLILESPSPNQTSLYFCASSPGVTNEKLFFGSGTQLSVL.